The 20 T cell receptor beta chains below were found in one sample sequenced in a study of cytomegalovirus exposure and HLA in healthy donors. 60 Vbeta and 13 Jbeta primers were used in PCR. Data came from immunoSEQ multiplex PCR; TCRdb stores just in-frame clones and leaves some out. This sample yields around 150,000 clones, of which around 88% are seen a single time; over 0.8% belongs to the top ten. Sequenced input: PBMCs. The receptors stem from a woman in her twenties or thirties in good health and CMV-seronegative.

The chain joins TRBV29-1 to TRBJ2-1; TRBD2 matches at 12 bases. Per germline, CDR1 SQVTM and CDR2 ANQGSEA. V was clipped by 8 bases and J by 5 bases; unmatched bases: 7. The length of the CDR3 is 14 residues. The CDR3 loop reads CSSGGLAGNNEQFF. The CDR3 DNA sequence: TGCAGCTCCGGGGGACTAGCGGGCAACAATGAGCAGTTCTTC.

The chain links TRBV7-3 to TRBJ2-1; the D gene is possibly TRBD2 (6 bases). Trimming removed 3 bases from V and 6 bases from J, with 18 bases in between. Germline assignment: CDR1 SGHTA and CDR2 FQGTGA. CDR3 length: 16 amino acids. This CDR3 reads CASSFLTGGKVNEQFF. The CDR3 coding sequence is TGTGCCAGCAGCTTCTTGACCGGGGGAAAGGTCAATGAGCAGTTCTTC.

The J gene is TRBJ2-3, the V gene TRBV9; maybe TRBD2 (6 bases). CDR1 SGDLS and CDR2 YYNGEE come from the germline V gene. The CDR3 has 15 amino acids. V gave up 0 bases and J gave up 5 bases, with 13 bases separating them. The CDR3 reads CASSVAAGREDTQYF. As DNA, the CDR3 is TGTGCCAGCAGCGTAGCGGCGGGGCGTGAAGATACGCAGTATTTT.

This clone was detected only a few times. The CDR3: CASSPPGTGDEKLFF. The CDR3 nucleotides are TGTGCCAGCAGCCCGCCCGGGACAGGGGATGAAAAACTGTTTTTT. The rearrangement joins TRBV5-4 to TRBJ1-4; TRBD1 aligns across 10 bases. Germline-derived CDR1 and CDR2 are SGHNT and YYREEE (reference sequence). CDR3 length: 15 amino acids. With V trimmed by 4 bases and J by 6 bases, 6 bases remained unmatched.

The chain uses TRBV28 and TRBJ2-3; D is possibly TRBD2 (5 bases). The CDR3 totals 14 residues. CDR1 is MDHEN, CDR2 SYDVKM, per germline. V dropped 2 bases and J dropped 7 bases, with 13 bases sitting between them. The CDR3 region is CASSLDGKLNTQYF. The CDR3 region has the DNA TGTGCCAGCAGTTTAGACGGGAAACTAAATACGCAGTATTTT.

V and J are TRBV6-5 and TRBJ2-7; 8 positions agree with TRBD1. The end of the DNA is better explained by TRBJ2-5, so the J call may be wrong. The CDR3 length is 13 residues. Germline lookup yields CDR1 MNHEY and CDR2 SVGAGI. The chain's CDR3 is CASSPDRAETQYF. CDR3 bases: TGTGCCAGCAGCCCGGACAGGGCAGAGACCCAGTACTTC.

In its sample, this clone was seen once. The V call is TRBV27, the J call TRBJ2-7; the D gene is possibly TRBD1 (6 bases). Germline V CDR1 and CDR2: MNHEY, SMNVEV (reference sequence). V lost 8 bases and J lost 2, with 16 bases in between. This CDR3 has 14 residues. The CDR3 loop reads CASSPQGLAYEQYF. In nucleotides, the CDR3 is TGTGCCAGCTCACCACAGGGATTAGCCTACGAGCAGTACTTC.

The chain carries TRBV11-2 and TRBJ1-4, with 8 bases fitting TRBD1. Germline CDR1 is SGHAT and CDR2 is FQNNGV. The junction had 10 bases not matched to a gene; V was cut back by 5 bases and J by 8 bases. This CDR3 region has 15 residues. The CDR3 bases are TGTGCCAGCAGCCTCACGACAGGGGTCGGGGAAAAACTGTTTTTT. Its protein is CASSLTTGVGEKLFF.

The chain uses TRBV30 and TRBJ2-1; TRBD2 matches 11 bases. Germline-derived CDR1 and CDR2 are GTSNPN and SVGIG (reference sequence). V was pared by 1 base and J by 1 base, with 6 bases of the junction left unmatched. The CDR3 is 17 amino acids. CDR3 coding DNA: TGTGCCTGGAGTGGGTTAGCGGGAGGGTCGTCCTACAATGAGCAGTTCTTC. Protein product: CAWSGLAGGSSYNEQFF.

V gene TRBV6-1 combines with J gene TRBJ2-7; TRBD1 matches at 10 bases. The V and J ends lost 4 bases and 2 bases, in that order; junction bases with no gene match: 5. CDR3 length: 15 amino acids. Per the germline V gene, CDR1 is MNHNS and CDR2 is SASEGT. The CDR3 nucleotides read TGTGCCAGCAGTGTCCGGACAGGGGGACCCTACGAGCAGTACTTC. Its protein is CASSVRTGGPYEQYF.

The gene calls are TRBV6-5 and TRBJ1-2, with 8 positions matching TRBD1. The V gene's germline CDR1 is MNHEY and CDR2 SVGAGI. CDR3 length: 13 amino acids. J gave up 3 bases and V 5 bases, and 2 bases lay outside the gene matches. Here the CDR3 reads CASSVTGDYGYTF. The CDR3 nucleotides are TGTGCCAGCAGTGTGACAGGGGACTATGGCTACACCTTC.

The V call is TRBV4-2, the J call TRBJ2-1; a possible D gene is TRBD2 (6 bases). The germline V gene has CDR1 LGHNA and CDR2 YNFKEQ. Trimming stripped 3 bases from V and 2 bases from J, with 11 bases between. The CDR3 consists of 15 residues. CDR3 coding DNA: TGTGCCAGCAGCCATCCCGGGGGAGCCTACAATGAGCAGTTCTTC. Encoded protein: CASSHPGGAYNEQFF.

The chain uses TRBV6-1 and TRBJ1-5; 10 bases agree with TRBD1. The J segment lost 4 bases and the V segment lost 2 bases, leaving 5 bases of the junction unmatched. Germline CDR1 reads MNHNS; CDR2 reads SASEGT. The CDR3 covers 16 residues. CDR3 protein: CASSEYRTGGNQPQHF. CDR3 bases: TGTGCCAGCAGTGAATATAGGACAGGGGGGAATCAGCCCCAGCATTTT.

The chain recombines TRBV6-4 with TRBJ1-1, with D possibly matching TRBD1 (5 bases). The CDR3 sequence is 14 residues long. V lost 5 bases and J lost 0, with 10 bases in between. Germline values: CDR1 MRHNA, CDR2 SNTAGT. CDR3 amino acids: CASSPDTLNTEAFF. CDR3 nucleotide sequence: TGTGCCAGCAGTCCGGACACCCTGAACACTGAAGCTTTCTTT.

Comment on this clone: At the DNA level, this CDR3 is encoded by other sequences in the same sample as well. J is TRBJ2-7 and V is TRBV19, with 11 nucleotides matching TRBD2. Germline CDR1 reads LNHDA; CDR2 reads SQIVND (reference sequence). The CDR3 is made up of 15 amino acids. The V and J ends lost 5 bases and 2 bases, in that order; junction bases with no gene match: 5. As DNA, the CDR3 is TGTGCCAGTAGTTCAGGGACTAGCGGAACCTACGAGCAGTACTTC. It specifies CASSSGTSGTYEQYF.

The chain uses TRBV27 and TRBJ1-6; D call uncertain. The germline V gene encodes CDR1 MNHEY and CDR2 SMNVEV (reference sequence). V was clipped by 2 bases and J by 11 bases, with 10 bases between them. CDR3 length: 13 residues. CDR3 sequence: CASSLKQFAPLHF. Written as DNA, the CDR3 is TGTGCCAGCAGTTTAAAACAGTTCGCACCCCTCCACTTT.

This clone was found a few times. The chain joins TRBV6-6 to TRBJ1-1; D is undetermined. Trimming left V 6 bases short and J 3 bases short, with 11 bases between. The CDR3 runs to 13 residues. Germline CDR1 reads MNHNY; CDR2 reads SVGAGI (reference sequence). This CDR3 reads CASSPLAYTEAFF. DNA of the CDR3: TGTGCCAGCAGCCCACTCGCGTACACTGAAGCTTTCTTT.

Note on this clone: At one end, the junction sequence differs from germline, possibly due to a read error. The chain couples TRBV5-1 to TRBJ1-2; weak D call: TRBD1 (6 bases). This CDR3 has 16 amino acids. Germline CDR1 is SGHRS and CDR2 is YFSETQ. This chain's CDR3 is CASSLEAGGADYGYTF. CDR3 DNA sequence: TGCGCCAGCAGTTTGGAGGCGGGGGGCGCCGACTATGGCTACACCTTC.

This clone was seen once. The rearrangement uses TRBV7-9 and TRBJ1-1, with D possibly being TRBD1 (6 bases). Deletions cut 10 bases from V and 2 bases from J, with 17 bases between. The CDR3 extends over 14 amino acids. Germline V CDR1 and CDR2: SEHNR, FQNEAQ (reference sequence). The CDR3 bases are TGTGCCACTGTGGCCGGGACATTTAACACTGAAGCTTTCTTT. It translates to CATVAGTFNTEAFF.

This clone was detected only a few times. Here the CDR3 reads CASSAGGRGALEQYF. CDR3 DNA: TGTGCCAGCAGCGCCGGCGGGAGAGGTGCCCTGGAGCAGTACTTC. The V gene is TRBV5-4, the J gene TRBJ2-7; 7 bases agree with TRBD2. J was trimmed by 7 bases and V by 4 bases; bases with no gene match: 14. The CDR3 is made up of 15 amino acids. Looked up from germline, CDR1 is SGHNT and CDR2 is YYREEE (reference sequence).